Below, 25 T cell receptor beta chains from the same sample are listed, as sequenced in a study of blood T cell repertoires in COVID-19. Only in-frame clones appear in the TCRdb table, and some are missing; sequencing was by immunoSEQ multiplex PCR. The table lists roughly 140,000 clones, about nine tenths of them singletons, with roughly 10% in the top ten. Sequenced input: peripheral blood. The receptors were sampled from a man in his fifties or sixties with active or convalescent COVID-19.

The rearrangement joins TRBV28 to TRBJ2-1; a weak D match, TRBD1 (6 bases). CDR3 length equals 13 residues. CDR1 MDHEN and CDR2 SYDVKM come from the germline V gene. V was clipped by 6 bases and J by 2 bases, with 8 bases between them. The chain's CDR3 is CASSRDTYNEQFF. The CDR3 DNA is TGTGCCAGCAGCCGGGACACCTACAATGAGCAGTTCTTC.

The chain is built from TRBV19 and TRBJ1-5; D uncertain. Trimming took 6 bases from V and 5 from J, leaving 20 bases between them. The CDR3 sequence is 16 residues long. Germline CDR1 LNHDA, CDR2 SQIVND (reference sequence). DNA of the CDR3: TGTGCCAGTAGCCCTATAGACGGGGTCCCGGATCAGCCCCAGCATTTT. This gives the protein CASSPIDGVPDQPQHF.

The J gene is TRBJ2-5, the V gene TRBV4-1, with 8 bases fitting TRBD1. The CDR3 covers 18 residues. The V and J ends lost 0 bases and 1 base, in that order; junction bases with no gene match: 10. The germline V gene encodes CDR1 MGHRA and CDR2 YSYEKL. The chain's CDR3 is CASSQDPTGDPLQETQYF. The CDR3 coding sequence is TGCGCCAGCAGCCAAGATCCGACAGGGGATCCCCTCCAAGAGACCCAGTACTTC.

The rearrangement uses TRBV28 and TRBJ2-2; D perhaps matches TRBD2 (5 bases). Trimming shortened V by 6 bases and J by 6 bases, and 14 bases separated the two germline ends. Germline V CDR1 and CDR2: MDHEN, SYDVKM. CDR3 size: 14 residues. In DNA form, the CDR3 reads TGTGCCAGCAGGAGGGTTTTGCGGGCCGGGGAGCTGTTTTTT. Translated, it gives CASRRVLRAGELFF.

The chain employs TRBV12-3 or TRBV12-4 and TRBJ2-7, with D unresolved. The CDR3 spans 11 residues. Between the trimmed V and J ends, which lost 0 bases and 6 bases, there was a span of 3 bases. The DNA for the CDR3 is TGTGCCAGCAGTTTAGCGAGCGAGCAGTACTTC. Amino acids: CASSLASEQYF.

This clone was seen a handful of times. This chain connects TRBV12-3 or TRBV12-4 to TRBJ1-5; the match to TRBD1 covers 8 bases. This CDR3 is 13 amino acids long. The junction had 4 bases not matched to a gene; V was cut back by 5 bases and J by 7 bases. In nucleotides, the CDR3 is TGTGCCAGCAGTCAGGGGGCAGGGCAGCCCCAGCATTTT. It codes for CASSQGAGQPQHF.

This sequence joins TRBV6-5 and TRBJ1-4; TRBD1 aligns across 8 bases. CDR3 length: 15 residues. J gave up 5 bases and V 3 bases, and 5 bases lay outside the gene matches. Germline assignment: CDR1 MNHEY and CDR2 SVGAGI. CDR3 in DNA: TGTGCCAGCAGTTATCTGGGACAGGCAAATGAAAAACTGTTTTTT. It codes for CASSYLGQANEKLFF.

This sequence joins TRBV9 and TRBJ2-7, with D perhaps TRBD1 (6 bases). The ends were cut back, 3 bases at V and 3 bases at J, with 16 bases in the middle. Germline values: CDR1 SGDLS, CDR2 YYNGEE. The length of the CDR3 is 15 residues. The CDR3 reads CASSASTGRFYEQYF. CDR3 DNA: TGTGCCAGCAGCGCTTCCACAGGGCGTTTCTACGAGCAGTACTTC. The complete variable domain, with remaining parts taken from reference TRBV9 and TRBJ2-7, reads DSGVTQTPKHLITATGQRVTLRCSPRSGDLSVYWYQQSLDQGLQFLIQYYNGEERAKGNILERFSAQQFPDLHSELNLSSLELGDSALYFCASSASTGRFYEQYFGPGTRLTVT.

V gene TRBV5-4 combines with J gene TRBJ2-2, with 7 bases aligning to TRBD1. This CDR3 comprises 15 residues. V lost 2 bases and J lost 6; bases outside the gene matches: 7. Germline V CDR1 and CDR2: SGHNT, YYREEE (reference sequence). The CDR3: CASSFWTGTPGELFF. CDR3 DNA: TGTGCCAGCAGCTTCTGGACAGGAACGCCCGGGGAGCTGTTTTTT. Variable domain in full (rest from reference TRBV5-4 and TRBJ2-2): ETGVTQSPTHLIKTRGQQVTLRCSSQSGHNTVSWYQQALGQGPQFIFQYYREEENGRGNFPPRFSGLQFPNYSSELNVNALELDDSALYLCASSFWTGTPGELFFGEGSRLTVL.

This rearrangement joins TRBV4-2 to TRBJ1-1, with no clear D. The CDR3 has 17 amino acids. The V gene lost 2 bases and the J gene lost 3 bases, with 19 bases spanning the gap. CDR1 is LGHNA and CDR2 is YNFKEQ in the germline V gene. The DNA of the CDR3 is TGTGCCAGCAGCCAAAACACCGGGTCAAGGAAGGACACTGAAGCTTTCTTT. Protein: CASSQNTGSRKDTEAFF.

This clone showed up many times. The genes are TRBV5-1 and TRBJ2-7; 8 positions agree with TRBD2. The CDR3 is 12 amino acids. In germline, CDR1 is SGHRS, CDR2 YFSETQ. The junction had 3 bases not matched to a gene; V was cut back by 3 bases and J by 7 bases. The CDR3 nucleotides are TGCGCCAGCAGCTCGGGAGGGAGTGAGCAGTACTTC. This codes for CASSSGGSEQYF.

This clone was seen more than once but under ten times. The chain joins TRBV6-6 to TRBJ2-6, with 9 positions matching TRBD2. This CDR3 contains 16 residues. With V trimmed by 7 bases and J by 3 bases, 7 bases remained unmatched. Germline V gives CDR1 MNHNY, CDR2 SVGAGI (reference sequence). The CDR3 sequence is CASTVAGASGANVLTF. The CDR3, as DNA: TGTGCCAGCACCGTAGCGGGAGCCAGTGGGGCCAACGTCCTGACTTTC.

Here the CDR3 reads CAGHTGAYEQYF. DNA for the CDR3: TGTGCCGGACACACAGGGGCCTACGAGCAGTACTTC. The rearrangement links TRBV30 to TRBJ2-7; 7 bases are shared with TRBD1. J was trimmed by 2 bases and V by 8 bases; bases with no gene match: 6. Germline V CDR1 and CDR2: GTSNPN, SVGIG (reference sequence). This CDR3 comprises 12 residues.

The chain has TRBV7-8 and TRBJ2-7; 11 nucleotides match TRBD1. Germline trimming cut 2 bases from V and 5 bases from J; bases unmatched to any gene: 5. This CDR3 is 15 amino acids long. The germline V gene encodes CDR1 SGHVS and CDR2 FQNEAQ. CDR3 sequence reads: CASSLKGTGGDEQYF. The CDR3 coding sequence is TGTGCCAGCAGCTTAAAAGGGACAGGGGGAGACGAGCAGTACTTC.

This rearrangement joins TRBV7-2 to TRBJ2-2, with D uncertain. CDR3 length: 15 amino acids. The V gene's germline CDR1 is SGHTA and CDR2 FQGNSA. Trimming shortened V by 1 base and J by 4 bases, and 10 bases separated the two germline ends. CDR3 loop: CASSLVQASTGELFF. The DNA of the CDR3 is TGTGCCAGCAGCTTAGTGCAGGCAAGCACCGGGGAGCTGTTTTTT.

The chain combines TRBV6-5 with TRBJ1-4, with 9 bases matching TRBD1. The germline gives CDR1 MNHEY, CDR2 SVGAGI. This CDR3 spans 15 amino acids. V gave up 6 bases and J gave up 5 bases; unmatched junction bases: 7. The CDR3 spells CASSGPGTGNEKLFF. CDR3 bases: TGTGCCAGCAGCGGACCCGGGACAGGGAATGAAAAACTGTTTTTT.

J is TRBJ2-1 and V is TRBV5-4; D is unclear. CDR3 length: 15 amino acids. CDR1 is SGHNT and CDR2 is YYREEE in the germline V gene (reference sequence). Trimming cost V 0 bases and J 7 bases, with 14 bases left between them. The chain's CDR3 is CASSLEARVTNEQFF. CDR3 nucleotide sequence: TGTGCCAGCAGCTTGGAGGCTAGAGTTACGAATGAGCAGTTCTTC. The full variable domain, in which reference TRBV5-4 and TRBJ2-1 provide the parts outside the CDR3, is ETGVTQSPTHLIKTRGQQVTLRCSSQSGHNTVSWYQQALGQGPQFIFQYYREEENGRGNFPPRFSGLQFPNYSSELNVNALELDDSALYLCASSLEARVTNEQFFGPGTRLTVL.

The chain is built from TRBV7-2 and TRBJ2-7, with D perhaps matching TRBD1 (6 bases). Looked up from germline, CDR1 is SGHTA and CDR2 is FQGNSA. V dropped 1 base and J dropped 6 bases, with 10 bases sitting between them. The CDR3 consists of 13 residues. The CDR3 nucleotides are TGTGCCAGCAGCTTAGGCAGGGGAGTCGAGCAGTACTTC. Amino acid sequence: CASSLGRGVEQYF.

This clone came up once. The chain couples TRBV29-1 to TRBJ2-3; tentative D call: TRBD2 (6 bases). V lost 6 bases and J 0 bases, leaving 10 bases between the germline ends. CDR1 and CDR2 from the germline V gene are SQVTM and ANQGSEA. The CDR3 covers 13 residues. CDR3 protein: CSVRDPSTDTQYF. As DNA, the CDR3 is TGCAGCGTGCGGGACCCAAGCACAGATACGCAGTATTTT.

This chain connects TRBV19 to TRBJ1-5; 10 positions match TRBD1. Germline CDR1 is LNHDA and CDR2 is SQIVND (reference sequence). CDR3 length: 16 amino acids. Germline trimming cut 4 bases from V and 6 bases from J; bases unmatched to any gene: 9. The CDR3 loop is CASSTSGTGVPQPQHF. Here the CDR3 DNA reads TGTGCCAGTAGTACGTCCGGGACAGGGGTTCCTCAGCCCCAGCATTTT.

Here the CDR3 DNA reads TGTGCCACCTCGACTAGCGGGAGCTACAATGAGCAGTTCTTC. Amino acids: CATSTSGSYNEQFF. The chain links TRBV19 to TRBJ2-1; the match to TRBD2 covers 12 bases. V was clipped by 10 bases and J by 3 bases; unmatched bases: 4. This CDR3 has 14 amino acids. CDR1 is LNHDA, CDR2 SQIVND, per germline (reference sequence).

This clone was detected a few times. The rearrangement links TRBV5-1 to TRBJ2-1, with TRBD1 matching 9 bases. V dropped 0 bases and J dropped 12; count of bases not matched to a gene: 10. The germline V gene encodes CDR1 SGHRS and CDR2 YFSETQ. The CDR3 contains 15 residues. CDR3 nucleotide sequence: TGCGCCAGCAGCTTGGTGGGACAGGGACTACTTCGGCAGTTCTTC. It translates to CASSLVGQGLLRQFF.

The CDR3 sequence: CASSLTGLAGAQYF. For the CDR3, the DNA is TGTGCCAGCAGCTTAACGGGATTAGCGGGAGCGCAGTATTTT. The chain carries TRBV7-3 and TRBJ2-3, with 9 nucleotides matching TRBD2. Germline V gene sequence: CDR1 SGHTA, CDR2 FQGTGA. With 0 bases clipped from V and 10 bases from J, the junction kept 5 bases outside the gene matches. This CDR3 comprises 14 residues. Looking up the rest from reference TRBV7-3 and TRBJ2-3 gives the full variable domain: GAGVSQTPSNKVTEKGKYVELRCDPISGHTALYWYRQSLGQGPEFLIYFQGTGAADDSGLPNDRFFAVRPEGSVSTLKIQRTERGDSAVYLCASSLTGLAGAQYFGPGTRLTVL.

The chain has TRBV19 and TRBJ2-1, with 7 positions matching TRBD1. The CDR3 is made up of 15 amino acids. From germline, CDR1 is LNHDA and CDR2 SQIVND (reference sequence). With 4 bases clipped from V and 0 bases from J, the junction kept 3 bases outside the gene matches. Here the CDR3 DNA reads TGTGCCAGTAGTACTACAGGGGTCTCCTACAATGAGCAGTTCTTC. Its protein product is CASSTTGVSYNEQFF.

The CDR3 DNA sequence: TGTGCCAGCAGCTTATCAGGGGGTGGGGCCAACGTCCTGACTTTC. Its protein is CASSLSGGGANVLTF. The chain employs TRBV7-9 and TRBJ2-6, with TRBD1 matching 7 bases. CDR1 and CDR2 from the germline V gene are SEHNR and FQNEAQ (reference sequence). Trimming removed 2 bases from V and 3 bases from J; junction bases left unmatched: 1. This CDR3 spans 15 amino acids.